This TCR beta chain is from a study of blood T cells in healthy people across ages. This clonotype was found once. One end of the junction does not line up with germline, which may come from a read error. The use of a sample-barcoded 5' primer and a J-beta primer mix characterized a second PCR of about 7 to 12 cycles. A single record per CDR3 protein comes from TCRdb applying MiXCR to the 5' RACE reads. The sample has 800,000 to 1,300,000 distinct CDR3 sequences, approximately 25% seen once. Per germline, CDR1 MNHEY and CDR2 SVGEGT. There are 12 residues in the CDR3. The sample also formed part of further work on T cells of mothers and their children.

This receptor was taken from a girl under 10 years old in good health. Sequencing was performed on blood. This chain links TRBV6-2 or TRBV6-3 with TRBJ2-4; 9 nucleotides match TRBD2. CDR3 sequence reads: CASRSSGTSTFF. The CDR3 region has the DNA TGTGCCAGCAGATCTTCCGGGACTAGCACTTTCTTC.